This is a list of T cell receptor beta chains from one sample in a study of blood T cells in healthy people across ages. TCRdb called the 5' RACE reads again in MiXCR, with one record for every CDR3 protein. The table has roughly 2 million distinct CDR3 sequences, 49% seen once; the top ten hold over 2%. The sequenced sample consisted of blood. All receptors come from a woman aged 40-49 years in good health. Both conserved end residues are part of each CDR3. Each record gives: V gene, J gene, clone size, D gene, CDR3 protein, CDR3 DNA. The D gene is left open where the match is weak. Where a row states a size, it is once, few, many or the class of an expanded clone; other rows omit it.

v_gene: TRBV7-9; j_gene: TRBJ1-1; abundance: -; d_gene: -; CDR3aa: CASTPTWVNTEAFF; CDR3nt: TGTGCCAGCACCCCCACGTGGGTGAACACTGAAGCTTTCTTT
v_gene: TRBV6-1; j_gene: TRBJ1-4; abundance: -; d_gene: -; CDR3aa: CASRETQGNEKLFF; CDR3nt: TGTGCCAGCAGGGAGACACAAGGGAATGAAAAACTGTTTTTT
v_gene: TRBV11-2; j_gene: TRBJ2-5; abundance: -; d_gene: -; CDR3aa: CASSLYLQGTKETQYF; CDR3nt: TGTGCCAGCAGCTTATATTTACAGGGTACCAAAGAGACCCAGTACTTC
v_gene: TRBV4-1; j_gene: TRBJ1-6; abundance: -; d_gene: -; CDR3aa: CASSLLAVGLNSPLHF; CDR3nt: TGCGCCAGCAGCCTCTTGGCAGTCGGCCTAAATTCACCCCTCCACTTT
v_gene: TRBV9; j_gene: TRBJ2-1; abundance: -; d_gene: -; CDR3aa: CASSVEGSEQFF; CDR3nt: TGTGCCAGCAGCGTAGAGGGATCTGAGCAGTTCTTC
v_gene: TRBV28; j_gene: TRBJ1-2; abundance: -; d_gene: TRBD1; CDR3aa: CASNLGDRNYGYTF; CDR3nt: TGTGCCAGCAACCTGGGGGACAGGAACTATGGCTACACCTTC
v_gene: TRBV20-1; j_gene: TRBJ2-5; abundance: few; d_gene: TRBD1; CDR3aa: CSARDPDRGPETQYF; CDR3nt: TGCAGTGCTAGAGATCCCGACAGGGGGCCGGAGACCCAGTACTTC
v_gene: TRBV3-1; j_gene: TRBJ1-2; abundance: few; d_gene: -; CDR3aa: CASRSGPSPSGYTF; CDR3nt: TGTGCCAGCCGATCCGGGCCGTCTCCGTCTGGCTACACCTTC
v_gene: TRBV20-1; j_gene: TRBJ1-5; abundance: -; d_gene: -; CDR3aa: CSARDPQGQPQHF; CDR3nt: TGCAGTGCTAGAGACCCCCAGGGGCAGCCCCAGCATTTT
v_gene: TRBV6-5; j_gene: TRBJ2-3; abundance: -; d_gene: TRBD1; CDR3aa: CASSYLGQGAVTSTDTQYF; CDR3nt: TGTGCCAGCAGTTATCTGGGACAGGGTGCAGTCACTAGCACAGATACGCAGTATTTT
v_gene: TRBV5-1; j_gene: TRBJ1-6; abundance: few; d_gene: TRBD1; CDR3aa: CASSLDGRGQNSPLHF; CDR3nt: TGCGCCAGCAGCTTGGACGGCAGGGGGCAAAATTCACCCCTCCACTTT
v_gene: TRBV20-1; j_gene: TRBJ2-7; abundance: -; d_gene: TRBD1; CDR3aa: CSARKNRGHYEQYF; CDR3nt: TGCAGTGCTAGAAAAAACAGGGGGCACTACGAGCAGTACTTC
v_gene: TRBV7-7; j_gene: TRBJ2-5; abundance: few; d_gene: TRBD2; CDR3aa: CASSSQGGSGGLETQYF; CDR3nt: TGTGCTAGCAGCTCCCAAGGCGGTAGCGGGGGTCTAGAGACCCAGTACTTC
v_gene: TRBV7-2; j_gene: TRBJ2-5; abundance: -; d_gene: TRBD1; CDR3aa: CASSSPRGTQETQYF; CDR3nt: TGTGCCAGCAGCTCCCCCAGGGGGACCCAAGAGACCCAGTACTTC
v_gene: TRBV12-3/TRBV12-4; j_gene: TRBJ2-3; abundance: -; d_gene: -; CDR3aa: CASKVALGVLTESTDTQYF; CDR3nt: TGTGCCAGCAAAGTCGCCCTCGGCGTACTTACGGAGAGCACAGATACGCAGTATTTT
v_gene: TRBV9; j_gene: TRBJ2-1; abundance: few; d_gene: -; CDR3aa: CASSVGADEQFF; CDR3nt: TGTGCCAGCAGCGTAGGGGCCGATGAGCAGTTCTTC
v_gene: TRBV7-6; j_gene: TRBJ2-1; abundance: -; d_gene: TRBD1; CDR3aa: CASSATGEGNNEQFF; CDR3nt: TGTGCCAGCAGCGCGACAGGGGAAGGGAACAATGAGCAGTTCTTC
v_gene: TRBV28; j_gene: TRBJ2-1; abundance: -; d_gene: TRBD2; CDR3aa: CASSWEGYYNEQFF; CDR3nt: TGTGCCAGCAGTTGGGAGGGGTACTACAATGAGCAGTTCTTC
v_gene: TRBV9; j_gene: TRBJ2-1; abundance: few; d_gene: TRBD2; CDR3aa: CASSVGWTSSYNEQFF; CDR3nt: TGTGCCAGCAGCGTAGGATGGACTAGCTCCTACAATGAGCAGTTCTTC
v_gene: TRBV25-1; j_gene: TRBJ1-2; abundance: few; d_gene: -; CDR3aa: CASSEYSGGGYTF; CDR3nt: TGTGCCAGCAGTGAATATAGTGGGGGTGGCTACACCTTC
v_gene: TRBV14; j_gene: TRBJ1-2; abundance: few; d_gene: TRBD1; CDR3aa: CASSPTDRPNYGYTF; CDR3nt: TGTGCCAGCAGCCCAACGGACAGGCCCAACTATGGCTACACCTTC
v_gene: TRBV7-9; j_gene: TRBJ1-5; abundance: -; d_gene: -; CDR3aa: CASSLSGGNNQPQHF; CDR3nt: TGTGCCAGCAGCTTATCCGGTGGGAACAATCAGCCCCAGCATTTT
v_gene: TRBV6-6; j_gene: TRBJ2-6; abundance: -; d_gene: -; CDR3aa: CASTTSRGGVNVLTF; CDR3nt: TGTGCCAGCACTACCTCTCGAGGAGGGGTCAACGTCCTGACTTTC
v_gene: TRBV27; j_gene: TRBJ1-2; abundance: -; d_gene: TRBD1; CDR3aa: CASSNPGQGFYGYTF; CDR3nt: TGTGCCAGCAGTAACCCGGGACAGGGGTTCTATGGCTACACCTTC
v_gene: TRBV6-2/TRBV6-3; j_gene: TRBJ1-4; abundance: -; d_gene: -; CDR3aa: CASSPGGADEKLFF; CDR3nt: TGTGCCAGCAGCCCCGGGGGGGCGGATGAAAAACTGTTTTTT
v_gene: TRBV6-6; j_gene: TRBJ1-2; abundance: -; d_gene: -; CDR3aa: CASSATEEGSGYTF; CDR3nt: TGTGCCAGCAGTGCAACAGAGGAAGGGAGTGGCTACACCTTC
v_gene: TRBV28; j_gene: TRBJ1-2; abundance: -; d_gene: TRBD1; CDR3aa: CASRHPQGANYGYTF; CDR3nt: TGTGCCAGCAGGCACCCACAGGGGGCTAACTATGGCTACACCTTC
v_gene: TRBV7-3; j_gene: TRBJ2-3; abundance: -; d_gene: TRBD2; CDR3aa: CASSARRGGADTQYF; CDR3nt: TGTGCCAGCAGCGCGCGTCGTGGGGGGGCAGATACGCAGTATTTT